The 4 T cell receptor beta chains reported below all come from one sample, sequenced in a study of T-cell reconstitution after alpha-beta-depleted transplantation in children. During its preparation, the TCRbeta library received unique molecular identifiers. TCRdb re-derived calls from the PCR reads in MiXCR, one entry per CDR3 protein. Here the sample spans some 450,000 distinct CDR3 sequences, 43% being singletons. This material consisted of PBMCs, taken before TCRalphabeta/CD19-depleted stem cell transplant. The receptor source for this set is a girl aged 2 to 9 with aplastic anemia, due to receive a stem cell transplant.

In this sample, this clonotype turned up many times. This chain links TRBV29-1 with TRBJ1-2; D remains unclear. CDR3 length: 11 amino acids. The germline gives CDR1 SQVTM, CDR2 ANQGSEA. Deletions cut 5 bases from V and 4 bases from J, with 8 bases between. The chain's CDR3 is CSVYLGYGYTF. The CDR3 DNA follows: TGCAGCGTTTATTTGGGCTATGGCTACACCTTC.

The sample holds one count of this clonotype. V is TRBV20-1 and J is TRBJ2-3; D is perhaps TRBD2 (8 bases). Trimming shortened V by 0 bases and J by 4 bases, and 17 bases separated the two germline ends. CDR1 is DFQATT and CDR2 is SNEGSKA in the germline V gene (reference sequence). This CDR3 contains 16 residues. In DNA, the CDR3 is TGCAGTGCTAGAGATGTTTCGGGAGGGGGCGCAGATACGCAGTATTTT. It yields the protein CSARDVSGGGADTQYF.

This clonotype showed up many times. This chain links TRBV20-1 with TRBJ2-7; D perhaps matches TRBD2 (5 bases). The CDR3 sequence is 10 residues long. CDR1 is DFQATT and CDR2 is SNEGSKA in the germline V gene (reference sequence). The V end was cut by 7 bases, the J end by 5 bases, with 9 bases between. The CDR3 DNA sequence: TGCAGTGTGAAGAGGGACGAGCAGTACTTC. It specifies CSVKRDEQYF.

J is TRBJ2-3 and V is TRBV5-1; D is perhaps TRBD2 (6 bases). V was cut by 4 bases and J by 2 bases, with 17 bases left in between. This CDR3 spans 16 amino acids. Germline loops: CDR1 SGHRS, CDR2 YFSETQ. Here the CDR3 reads CASSNTRAGATDTQYF. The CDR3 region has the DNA TGCGCCAGCAGCAACACGCGAGCGGGCGCCACAGATACGCAGTATTTT.